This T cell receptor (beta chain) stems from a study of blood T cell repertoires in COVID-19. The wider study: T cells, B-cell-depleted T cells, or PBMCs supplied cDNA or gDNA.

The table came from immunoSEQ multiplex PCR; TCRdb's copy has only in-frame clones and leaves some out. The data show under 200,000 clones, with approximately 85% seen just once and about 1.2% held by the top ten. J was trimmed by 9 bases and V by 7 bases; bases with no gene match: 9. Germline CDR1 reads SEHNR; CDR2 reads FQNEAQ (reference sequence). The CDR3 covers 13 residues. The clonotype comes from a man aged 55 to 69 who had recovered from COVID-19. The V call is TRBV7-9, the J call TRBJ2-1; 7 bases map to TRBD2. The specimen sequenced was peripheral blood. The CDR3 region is CASNVGGGSEQFF. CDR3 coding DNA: TGTGCCAGCAACGTGGGCGGGGGAAGTGAGCAGTTCTTC.